Listed here is a single T cell receptor (beta chain). The data were obtained in a study of control samples from healthy donors and cancer patients. The data were produced by immunoSEQ multiplex PCR, yet TCRdb's version contains in-frame clones alone and is incomplete. The sample shows approximately 82,000 clones, 87% of them seen only once. The germline gives CDR1 SEHNR, CDR2 FQNEAQ (reference sequence). The CDR3 length is 15 residues. Germline trimming cut 0 bases from V and 4 bases from J; bases unmatched to any gene: 3. The clonotype comes from a middle-aged man in good health. J is TRBJ2-1 and V is TRBV7-9, with 7 nucleotides matching TRBD1. Sequenced sample: blood. The CDR3 DNA follows: TGTGCCAGCAGCTTAGCACAGGGGATTTACAATGAGCAGTTCTTC. Translated: CASSLAQGIYNEQFF.